The 2 T cell receptor beta chains below were found in one sample sequenced in a study of cytomegalovirus exposure and HLA in healthy donors. This PCR relied on a set of 60 Vbeta primers and 13 Jbeta primers. TCRdb's table, derived via immunoSEQ multiplex PCR, lists solely in-frame clones and lacks some. The table includes 45,000 to 70,000 clones, over 80% detected once. Source material: PBMCs. Source of these receptors: a man aged 25-40 years in good health and CMV-seronegative.

This clone was detected only a few times. J is TRBJ2-7 and V is TRBV5-1, with D uncertain. Between the trimmed V and J ends, which lost 4 bases and 4 bases, there was a span of 9 bases. CDR3 length: 12 residues. Germline assignment: CDR1 SGHRS and CDR2 YFSETQ. CDR3 nucleotide sequence: TGCGCCAGCAGCCCAACGGGTTACGAGCAGTACTTC. It codes for CASSPTGYEQYF.

The genes are TRBV5-1 and TRBJ2-3, with D maybe TRBD2 (6 bases). Per the germline V gene, CDR1 is SGHRS and CDR2 is YFSETQ. Deletions cut 6 bases from V and 1 base from J, with 12 bases between. This CDR3 contains 14 residues. CDR3 amino acids: CASTPWGGTDTQYF. In DNA, the CDR3 is TGCGCCAGCACCCCCTGGGGGGGCACAGATACGCAGTATTTT.